This TCR beta chain was captured in a study of cytomegalovirus exposure and HLA in healthy donors. The PCR made use of 60 Vbeta and 13 Jbeta primers. Generated by immunoSEQ multiplex PCR, the TCRdb table keeps only in-frame clones and is missing some. The sample records tens of thousands of clones, more than 60% being singletons. The clonotype comes from a male donor in good health and CMV-seropositive. Sequencing was carried out using PBMCs.

CDR3 sequence (DNA): TGTGCCAGCAGTCCGCTAGCGGAGCCCTACGAGCAGTACTTC. This sequence encodes CASSPLAEPYEQYF. The V gene is TRBV2, the J gene TRBJ2-7; 7 bases fit TRBD2. V shed 5 bases and J 2 bases; nucleotides not matched to a gene: 6. CDR1 SNHLY and CDR2 FYNNEI come from the germline V gene. The CDR3 length is 14 residues.